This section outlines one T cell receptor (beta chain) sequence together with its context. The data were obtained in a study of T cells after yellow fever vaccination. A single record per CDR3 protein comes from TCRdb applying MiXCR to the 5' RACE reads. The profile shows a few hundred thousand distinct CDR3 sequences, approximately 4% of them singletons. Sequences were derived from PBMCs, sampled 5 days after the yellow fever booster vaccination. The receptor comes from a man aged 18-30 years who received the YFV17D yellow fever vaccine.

The CDR3 DNA sequence: TGTGCCAGCAGCGAACGCCCTGGGGAACAGAACACCTACGAGCAGTACTTC. This sequence encodes CASSERPGEQNTYEQYF. V usage is TRBV7-8 and J usage is TRBJ2-7; D is undetermined. The CDR3 has 17 amino acids. Looked up from germline, CDR1 is SGHVS and CDR2 is FQNEAQ. Trimming removed 5 bases from V and 2 bases from J, with 22 bases in between.